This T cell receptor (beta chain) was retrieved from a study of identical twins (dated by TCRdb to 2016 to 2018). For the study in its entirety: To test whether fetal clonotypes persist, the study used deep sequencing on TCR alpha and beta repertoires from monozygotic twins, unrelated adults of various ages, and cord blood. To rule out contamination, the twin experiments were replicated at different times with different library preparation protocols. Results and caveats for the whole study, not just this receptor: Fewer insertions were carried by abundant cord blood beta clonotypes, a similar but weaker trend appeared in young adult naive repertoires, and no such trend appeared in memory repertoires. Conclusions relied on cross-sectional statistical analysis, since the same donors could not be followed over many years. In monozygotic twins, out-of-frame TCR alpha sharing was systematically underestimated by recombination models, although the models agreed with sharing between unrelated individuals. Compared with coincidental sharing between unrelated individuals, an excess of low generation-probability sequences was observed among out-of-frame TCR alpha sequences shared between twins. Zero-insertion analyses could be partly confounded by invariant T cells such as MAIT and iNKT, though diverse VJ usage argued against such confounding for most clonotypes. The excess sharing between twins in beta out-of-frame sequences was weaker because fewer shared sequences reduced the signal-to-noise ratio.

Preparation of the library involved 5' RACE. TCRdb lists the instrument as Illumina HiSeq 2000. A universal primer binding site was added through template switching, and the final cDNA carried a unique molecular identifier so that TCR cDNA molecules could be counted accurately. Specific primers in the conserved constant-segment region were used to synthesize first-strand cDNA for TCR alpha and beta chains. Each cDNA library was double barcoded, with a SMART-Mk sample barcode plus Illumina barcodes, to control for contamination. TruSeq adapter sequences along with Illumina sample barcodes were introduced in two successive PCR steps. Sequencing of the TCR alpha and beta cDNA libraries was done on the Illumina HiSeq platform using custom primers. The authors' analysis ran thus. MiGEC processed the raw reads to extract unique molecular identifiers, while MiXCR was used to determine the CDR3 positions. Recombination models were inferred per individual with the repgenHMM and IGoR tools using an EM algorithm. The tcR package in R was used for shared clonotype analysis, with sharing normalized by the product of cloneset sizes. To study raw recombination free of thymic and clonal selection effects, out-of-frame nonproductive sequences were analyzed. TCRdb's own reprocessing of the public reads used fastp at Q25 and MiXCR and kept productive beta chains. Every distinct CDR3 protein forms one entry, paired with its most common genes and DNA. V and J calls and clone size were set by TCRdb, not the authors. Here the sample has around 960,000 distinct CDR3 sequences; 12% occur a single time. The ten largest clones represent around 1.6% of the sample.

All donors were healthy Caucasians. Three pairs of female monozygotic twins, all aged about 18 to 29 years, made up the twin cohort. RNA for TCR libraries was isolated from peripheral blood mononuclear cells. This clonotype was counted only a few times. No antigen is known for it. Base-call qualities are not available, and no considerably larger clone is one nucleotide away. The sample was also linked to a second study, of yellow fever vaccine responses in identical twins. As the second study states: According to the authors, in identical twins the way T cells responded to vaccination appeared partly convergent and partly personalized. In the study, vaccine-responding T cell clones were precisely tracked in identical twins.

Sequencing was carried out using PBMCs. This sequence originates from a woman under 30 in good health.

The CDR3 protein is CASRLPGLALSEQFF. Read as DNA, the sequence is TGTGCCAGCAGACTACCGGGACTAGCGTTAAGTGAGCAGTTCTTC. The chain was built from TRBV12-3 or TRBV12-4 and TRBJ2-1, with TRBD2 matching 10 junction bases. Counted from cysteine to phenylalanine, this CDR3 has 15 amino acids. Left in the record is the CDR3 DNA by itself, 45 bases read in frame from the first base. Trimming leaves V shorter by 6 bases and J shorter by 9 bases, with the junction holding 11 bases beyond the gene matches.